This entry describes one TCR beta chain. The sample comes from a study of shared clonotypes between healthy human individuals. Trimming stripped 4 bases from V and 5 bases from J, with 11 bases between. Germline V gene sequence: CDR1 ENHRY, CDR2 SYGVKD. CDR3 length: 14 residues. In the study's own analysis: Owing to the provision of junction-only sequences devoid of quality scores by immunoSEQ, filtering differed. Clones were sequenced by immunoSEQ multiplex PCR, and TCRdb holds only the in-frame ones, with some missing. Clone size and V and J calls were adopted from that table, with D and trimming inferred from the DNA. Among over a million clones listed, roughly 96% were seen once.

V is TRBV10-3 and J is TRBJ1-4; D is unclear. This TCR derives from a man aged 25 to 45 in good health. The material sequenced was naive CD4+ T cells sorted from blood. Indicated subset: CD45RA+ positively selected. For the CDR3, the DNA is TGTGCCATCAGTGGGACCGCGCCGAATGAAAAACTGTTTTTT. This gives the protein CAISGTAPNEKLFF.